Following are 21 T cell receptor beta chains from one sample sequenced in a study of cytomegalovirus exposure and HLA in healthy donors. The PCR ran on 60 Vbeta and 13 Jbeta primers. Only in-frame clones appear in the TCRdb table, and some are missing; sequencing was by immunoSEQ multiplex PCR. Found here are about 170,000 clones, 80% of them singletons; the top ten hold around 4.1%. The sample was PBMCs. The receptors come from a woman in her forties or fifties in good health and CMV-seropositive.

The chain carries TRBV19 and TRBJ2-3; 8 positions match TRBD2. Germline CDR1 is LNHDA and CDR2 is SQIVND (reference sequence). V dropped 6 bases and J dropped 3; count of bases not matched to a gene: 5. The CDR3 totals 14 residues. The CDR3 loop is CASSPGLVTDTQYF. CDR3 nucleotide sequence: TGTGCCAGTAGCCCGGGACTAGTAACAGATACGCAGTATTTT. The variable domain in full, with the rest retrieved from reference TRBV19 and TRBJ2-3, is DGGITQSPKYLFRKEGQNVTLSCEQNLNHDAMYWYRQDPGQGLRLIYYSQIVNDFQKGDIAEGYSVSREKKESFPLTVTSAQKNPTAFYLCASSPGLVTDTQYFGPGTRLTVL.

The V call is TRBV4-2, the J call TRBJ1-4; D is unresolved. This CDR3 is 13 amino acids long. Germline V CDR1 and CDR2: LGHNA, YNFKEQ. The V and J ends lost 1 base and 7 bases respectively, with 7 bases between them. CDR3 loop: CASSQAQREKLFF. Written as DNA, the CDR3 is TGTGCCAGCAGCCAAGCTCAGCGTGAAAAACTGTTTTTT.

The chain combines TRBV6-5 with TRBJ1-1; 9 nucleotides agree with TRBD1. CDR3 size: 14 residues. Germline assignment: CDR1 MNHEY and CDR2 SVGAGI. The J segment lost 5 bases and the V segment lost 6 bases, leaving 7 bases of the junction unmatched. The CDR3 loop reads CASRVTGGGTEAFF. For the CDR3, the DNA is TGTGCCAGCAGGGTTACAGGGGGCGGAACTGAAGCTTTCTTT.

The rearrangement uses TRBV5-5 and TRBJ2-7; D might be TRBD1 (6 bases). Trimming removed 0 bases at V and 13 bases at J, with 17 bases between. The germline CDR1 and CDR2 sequences are SGHKS and YYEKEE (reference sequence). The CDR3 is 13 amino acids. The CDR3 DNA reads as TGTGCCAGCAGCTTGGAGAGGCAGGGGCAGCCCTACTTC. Translation: CASSLERQGQPYF.

Here the CDR3 reads CASSRDRVDTGELFF. The CDR3, as DNA: TGTGCCAGCAGTCGGGACAGGGTCGACACCGGGGAGCTGTTTTTT. The rearrangement uses TRBV2 and TRBJ2-2; 9 bases are shared with TRBD1. The ends lost 5 bases at V and 3 bases at J; junction bases unmatched: 4. Germline V gene lookup returns CDR1 SNHLY and CDR2 FYNNEI. The CDR3 runs to 15 residues.

The chain couples TRBV7-9 to TRBJ1-1, with 11 bases identical to TRBD1. The CDR3 has 15 residues. Unmatched junction bases numbered 1, after V lost 4 bases and J lost 0 bases. Germline V gives CDR1 SEHNR, CDR2 FQNEAQ (reference sequence). The CDR3 region has the DNA TGTGCCAGCAGCTGGACAGGGGGCTTGAACACTGAAGCTTTCTTT. Translated: CASSWTGGLNTEAFF.

V and J are TRBV25-1 and TRBJ1-5, with D perhaps matching TRBD1 (6 bases). The J call may be wrong; the DNA end is better matched by TRBJ2-3. Per germline, CDR1 MGHDK and CDR2 SYGVNS. The CDR3 is made up of 14 amino acids. CDR3 in DNA: TGTGCCAGCAGTCAGACAGGCCTTAATCAGCCCCAGTATTTT. This gives the protein CASSQTGLNQPQYF.

The rearrangement uses TRBV2 and TRBJ1-6; D unresolved. The CDR3 runs to 13 residues. Trimming removed 3 bases from V and 9 bases from J, with 9 bases in between. Germline V gene sequence: CDR1 SNHLY, CDR2 FYNNEI. This chain's CDR3 is CASSDMSGSPLHF. The CDR3 DNA sequence: TGTGCCAGCAGTGACATGTCCGGTTCACCCCTCCACTTT.

This clone showed up just once. J is TRBJ1-2 and V is TRBV5-4, with D perhaps matching TRBD1 (6 bases). This CDR3 is 15 amino acids long. Looked up from germline, CDR1 is SGHNT and CDR2 is YYREEE (reference sequence). Trimming shortened V by 0 bases and J by 0 bases, and 9 bases separated the two germline ends. CDR3 region: CASSLDQGTNYGYTF. CDR3 coding DNA: TGTGCCAGCAGCTTGGACCAGGGGACTAACTATGGCTACACCTTC.

The chain uses TRBV11-2 and TRBJ2-7, with 9 bases matching TRBD1. Germline V gives CDR1 SGHAT, CDR2 FQNNGV. The CDR3 is made up of 15 amino acids. After removal of 5 bases from V and 1 base from J, the junction contained 6 bases not matched to a gene. The CDR3 loop reads CASSPGQGSSYEQYF. CDR3 in DNA: TGTGCCAGCAGCCCGGGACAGGGTTCATCCTACGAGCAGTACTTC.

The rearrangement links TRBV27 to TRBJ1-6; 7 bases are a match to TRBD1. Per the germline V gene, CDR1 is MNHEY and CDR2 is SMNVEV (reference sequence). The CDR3 length is 18 residues. The V gene end was trimmed by 3 bases and the J gene end by 1 base; junction bases not matched to a gene: 9. The CDR3 sequence: CASSFSFQGVSYNSPLHF. DNA for the CDR3: TGTGCCAGCAGTTTCTCATTTCAGGGGGTTTCCTATAATTCACCCCTCCACTTT.

This clone was recorded only once. The chain joins TRBV6-5 to TRBJ2-1; 7 bases are a match to TRBD2. The junction had 8 bases not matched to a gene; V was cut back by 3 bases and J by 9 bases. This CDR3 contains 14 residues. Germline-derived CDR1 and CDR2 are MNHEY and SVGAGI. The CDR3 region is CASSYWGGRGEQFF. CDR3 in DNA: TGTGCCAGCAGTTATTGGGGGGGACGGGGTGAGCAGTTCTTC.

This clone was seen more than once but under ten times. V usage is TRBV11-2 and J usage is TRBJ1-1; D might be TRBD1 (6 bases). The CDR3 length is 15 residues. The V end lost 0 bases, the J end lost 12 bases, and 20 bases lay between the germline ends. Germline V CDR1 and CDR2: SGHAT, FQNNGV. In DNA, the CDR3 is TGTGCCAGCAGCTTAGAGGGGGTCTGGGGGGGCGAGTCTTTCTTT. Translating it yields CASSLEGVWGGESFF.

The genes are TRBV5-1 and TRBJ1-4, with D possibly TRBD1 on 5 matching bases. Trimming left V 5 bases short and J 4 bases short, with 12 bases between. The CDR3 runs to 14 residues. The V gene's germline CDR1 is SGHRS and CDR2 YFSETQ. CDR3 nucleotides: TGCGCCAGCAGTTATGCGACAGTTAATGAAAAACTGTTTTTT. Translation gives CASSYATVNEKLFF.

The V call is TRBV4-3, the J call TRBJ2-5, with 13 bases fitting TRBD2. Germline CDR1 reads LGHNA; CDR2 reads YSLEER. This CDR3 comprises 18 residues. V was pared by 0 bases and J by 4 bases, with 8 bases of the junction left unmatched. The CDR3 DNA sequence: TGCGCCAGCAGCCAAGATTGGACTAGCGGGAGCCGGATAGAGACCCAGTACTTC. This gives the protein CASSQDWTSGSRIETQYF.

The table lists this clone with a few counts. The V gene is TRBV7-3, the J gene TRBJ1-1; the D gene is possibly TRBD1 (6 bases). The CDR3 totals 16 residues. Trimming took off 5 bases at V and 10 bases at J, with 26 bases between the two ends. Germline CDR1 and CDR2: SGHTA and FQGTGA. This chain's CDR3 is CASSGFITGLDSGAFF. The DNA for the CDR3 is TGTGCCAGCAGCGGATTTATTACAGGGTTGGACAGCGGAGCTTTCTTT. Combining the CDR3 with reference TRBV7-3 and TRBJ1-1 gives the whole variable domain GAGVSQTPSNKVTEKGKYVELRCDPISGHTALYWYRQSLGQGPEFLIYFQGTGAADDSGLPNDRFFAVRPEGSVSTLKIQRTERGDSAVYLCASSGFITGLDSGAFFGQGTRLTVV.

This clone was counted a few times. V is TRBV5-8 and J is TRBJ2-7, with D perhaps TRBD1 (6 bases). The V end lost 5 bases, the J end lost 3 bases, and 15 bases lay between the germline ends. In germline, CDR1 is SGHTS, CDR2 YDEGEE. CDR3 length: 14 residues. In nucleotides, the CDR3 is TGTGCCAGCAGGCCTGGGGGCGAGGGCTACGAGCAGTACTTC. Encoded protein: CASRPGGEGYEQYF.

In regard to this clone: The same CDR3 also results from other DNA sequences found in this sample. The V gene is TRBV7-2, the J gene TRBJ1-5; D unclear. This CDR3 is built from 13 residues. CDR1 SGHTA and CDR2 FQGNSA come from the germline V gene. Trimming removed 5 bases from V and 2 bases from J, with 7 bases in between. In DNA form, the CDR3 reads TGTGCCAGCAGCCTTAGTGGCAATCAGCCCCAGCATTTT. It is translated as CASSLSGNQPQHF.

The rearrangement uses TRBV29-1 and TRBJ1-5; D unresolved. V dropped 0 bases and J dropped 5 bases, with 11 bases sitting between them. The CDR3 length is 14 residues. Germline lookup yields CDR1 SQVTM and CDR2 ANQGSEA. CDR3 amino acids: CSVEDSSGDQPQHF. CDR3 DNA sequence: TGCAGCGTTGAAGATAGTTCCGGGGATCAGCCCCAGCATTTT.

The gene calls are TRBV7-3 and TRBJ1-2, with D maybe TRBD1 (5 bases). The CDR3 contains 12 residues. V lost 5 bases and J 7 bases, leaving 11 bases between the germline ends. The germline V gene encodes CDR1 SGHTA and CDR2 FQGTGA. This CDR3 is CASSPSDSGYTF. The DNA for the CDR3 is TGTGCCAGCAGCCCGTCCGACAGTGGCTACACCTTC.

The rearrangement joins TRBV27 to TRBJ2-4; D ambiguous. The germline V gene has CDR1 MNHEY and CDR2 SMNVEV (reference sequence). Trimming removed 2 bases from V and 1 base from J, with 6 bases in between. The CDR3 loop spans 14 amino acids. The CDR3 is CASSLTGAKNIQYF. Written as DNA, the CDR3 is TGTGCCAGCAGTTTAACCGGGGCCAAAAACATTCAGTACTTC.